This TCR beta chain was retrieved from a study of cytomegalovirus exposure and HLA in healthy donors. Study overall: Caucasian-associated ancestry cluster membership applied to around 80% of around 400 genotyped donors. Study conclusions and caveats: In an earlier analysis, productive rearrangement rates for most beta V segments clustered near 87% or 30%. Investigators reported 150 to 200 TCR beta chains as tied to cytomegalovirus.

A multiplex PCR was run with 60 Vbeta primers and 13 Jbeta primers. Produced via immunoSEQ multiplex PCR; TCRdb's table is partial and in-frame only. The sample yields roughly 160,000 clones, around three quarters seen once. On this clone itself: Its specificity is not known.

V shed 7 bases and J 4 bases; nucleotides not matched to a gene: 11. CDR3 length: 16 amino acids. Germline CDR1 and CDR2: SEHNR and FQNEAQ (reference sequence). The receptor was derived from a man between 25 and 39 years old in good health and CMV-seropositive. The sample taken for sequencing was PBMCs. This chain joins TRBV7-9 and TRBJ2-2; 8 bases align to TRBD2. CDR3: CASNPSGGASTGELFF. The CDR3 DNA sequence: TGTGCCAGCAACCCGAGCGGGGGCGCTAGCACCGGGGAGCTGTTTTTT.